This is a list of T cell receptor beta chains from one sample in a study of OX40 agonist ivuxolimab in advanced cancers. Profiling relied on immunoSEQ multiplex PCR, and the TCRdb table lists in-frame clones only, not all of them. The repertoire has about 77,000 clones, around 90% of them found once; the top ten carry about 5%. The source was CD4+ or CD8+ T cells sorted from blood, collected in a trial of the OX40 agonist ivuxolimab. These receptors were obtained from an adult with an advanced solid tumor such as melanoma, head and neck, liver or kidney cancer. CDR3s leave out the opening cysteine and the closing phenylalanine or tryptophan. Fields, in order: J gene, V gene, clone size, CDR3 protein. Some rows mark clone size as missing; the rest say once, few, many or name a class of expanded clone.

TRBJ2-7 | TRBV11-2 | - | ASSSVARTYEQY
TRBJ2-2 | TRBV6-6 | - | ASQSRQAGELF
TRBJ2-7 | TRBV5-1 | - | ASSPDRGPWEQY
TRBJ2-1 | TRBV20-1 | - | SSSNAGEQF
TRBJ2-7 | TRBV5-1 | - | ASSLEPGEGYEQY
TRBJ2-4 | TRBV6-5 | - | ASRTGGIQY
TRBJ2-1 | TRBV5-1 | - | ASSLVTSVYNEQF
TRBJ2-2 | TRBV21-1 | - | ASSNPPGLAGAPNTGELF
TRBJ1-4 | TRBV27 | - | ASSLRQGGEKLF
TRBJ2-1 | TRBV5-1 | - | ASSLAVTGNEQF
TRBJ1-5 | TRBV7-9 | once | ASSLGGGGNQPQH
TRBJ2-1 | TRBV27 | - | ASSLSRGNEQF
TRBJ1-4 | TRBV18 | - | ASSPKGLATNEKLF
TRBJ2-1 | TRBV6-6 | - | ASTPRTTHIEQF
TRBJ2-3 | TRBV7-8 | once | ASSRRGGSTDTQY
TRBJ2-1 | TRBV2 | - | ASSEEGLYNEQF
TRBJ1-3 | TRBV19 | - | ASSIGTGNTIY
TRBJ2-1 | TRBV19 | - | ATNSGSQSYNEQF
TRBJ1-2 | TRBV7-6 | - | ASSPQQGLYGYT
TRBJ2-7 | TRBV5-6 | - | ASSLDVRPGPLEQY
TRBJ2-7 | TRBV28 | - | ASSLWGTSGREEQY
TRBJ2-7 | TRBV7-2 | - | ASSLDRVAPYEQY
TRBJ1-5 | TRBV2 | - | ASSETSSNQPQH